The 18 T cell receptor beta chains reported below all come from one sample, sequenced in a study of type 1 regulatory T cells. TCRdb called the reads again in MiXCR, with one record for every CDR3 protein. Counted here are over 55,000 distinct CDR3 sequences, nearly 50% occurring once; the ten biggest clones make up roughly 2.2%. No antigen has been identified for these receptors. Sample: cultured non-Tr1 T cells, either the whole culture or a sorted T cell fraction (not recorded which). Receptors originate from a human donor in good health.

This clonotype appeared a single time. J is TRBJ1-2 and V is TRBV19; TRBD1 matches 10 bases. Germline CDR1 is LNHDA and CDR2 is SQIVND (reference sequence). V shed 5 bases, J shed 7 bases, and the junction held 13 bases outside the gene matches. The CDR3 sequence is 16 residues long. The CDR3 DNA is TGTGCCAGTAGTTTTGATCACCGGGACAGGGGCCGTGGCTACACCTTC. This translates into CASSFDHRDRGRGYTF.

This clonotype was seen a handful of times. The V call is TRBV24-1, the J call TRBJ1-5; D is uncertain. The CDR3 has 14 amino acids. CDR1 is KGHDR, CDR2 SFDVKD, per germline. Trimming took off 4 bases at V and 0 bases at J, with 6 bases between the two ends. In DNA form, the CDR3 reads TGTGCCACCAGTGAGACATATAGCAATCAGCCCCAGCATTTT. Encoded protein: CATSETYSNQPQHF.

The CDR3 reads CSVERPGIGNEQFF. The CDR3 DNA reads as TGCAGCGTTGAAAGGCCAGGGATAGGAAATGAGCAGTTCTTC. This chain uses TRBV29-1 with TRBJ2-1; perhaps TRBD1 as D (5 bases). Trimming took 2 bases from V and 7 from J, leaving 15 bases between them. The germline V gene has CDR1 SQVTM and CDR2 ANQGSEA. The length of the CDR3 is 14 residues.

This clonotype was counted a few times. The V gene is TRBV7-9, the J gene TRBJ1-1, with D maybe TRBD1 (6 bases). Trimming removed 6 bases at V and 6 bases at J, with 20 bases between. Germline CDR1 reads SEHNR; CDR2 reads FQNEAQ (reference sequence). This CDR3 spans 15 amino acids. CDR3 nucleotides: TGTGCCAGCAGGGGGGTTACGGGGGCTGGCGCTGAAGCTTTCTTT. Translation gives CASRGVTGAGAEAFF.

There are a few counts of this clonotype. This sequence joins TRBV24-1 and TRBJ2-3, with 8 bases that match TRBD1. This CDR3 comprises 15 residues. The germline CDR1 and CDR2 sequences are KGHDR and SFDVKD. Germline trimming cut 4 bases from V and 4 bases from J; bases unmatched to any gene: 6. The CDR3 here is CATSDFGQGADTQYF. For the CDR3, the DNA is TGTGCCACCAGTGACTTCGGACAGGGCGCAGATACGCAGTATTTT.

The chain recombines TRBV20-1 with TRBJ1-1, with 8 bases matching TRBD1. Germline V lookup: CDR1 DFQATT, CDR2 SNEGSKA (reference sequence). With 1 base clipped from V and 5 bases from J, the junction kept 9 bases outside the gene matches. There are 15 residues in the CDR3. CDR3 nucleotide sequence: TGCAGTGCTAGAGTATCAGGGGGCTGTAGTACTGAAGCTTTCTTT. This gives the protein CSARVSGGCSTEAFF.

The chain couples TRBV7-9 to TRBJ2-3; a weak D match, TRBD1 (6 bases). Germline lookup yields CDR1 SEHNR and CDR2 FQNEAQ (reference sequence). V lost 5 bases, J lost 0 bases, and 18 bases lay in between. CDR3 length: 17 residues. CDR3 sequence reads: CASSQTGTRGSTDTQYF. The CDR3 DNA reads as TGTGCCAGCAGCCAGACAGGAACTCGCGGGAGCACAGATACGCAGTATTTT.

This CDR3 reads CASSQVVQTTNEKLFF. The CDR3 nucleotides are TGTGCCAGCAGCCAAGTGGTACAGACAACTAATGAAAAACTGTTTTTT. This sequence joins TRBV3-1 and TRBJ1-4; no definite D call. V shed 1 base and J shed 0 bases, with 9 bases lying between them. The V gene's germline CDR1 is LGHDT and CDR2 YNNKEL (reference sequence). CDR3 length: 16 residues. The full variable domain, completed using reference TRBV3-1 and TRBJ1-4, is DTAVSQTPKYLVTQMGNDKSIKCEQNLGHDTMYWYKQDSKKFLKIMFSYNNKELIINETVPNRFSPKSPDKAHLNLHINSLELGDSAVYFCASSQVVQTTNEKLFFGSGTQLSVL.

This clonotype was detected once. The chain couples TRBV7-2 to TRBJ1-2, with a weak D call TRBD1 (5 bases). CDR1 is SGHTA, CDR2 FQGNSA, per germline. Deletions cut 2 bases from V and 5 bases from J, with 12 bases between. The CDR3 has 14 amino acids. The CDR3 nucleotides read TGTGCCAGCAGCTTACCGGGCAGGGATTATGGCTACACCTTC. Its protein product is CASSLPGRDYGYTF.

This chain's CDR3 is CASSPEQGPNTGELFF. For the CDR3, the DNA is TGTGCCAGCAGCCCTGAACAGGGACCGAACACCGGGGAGCTGTTTTTT. The chain combines TRBV6-2 or TRBV6-3 with TRBJ2-2; TRBD1 is a possible D gene (6 bases). V lost 6 bases, J lost 0 bases, and 14 bases lay in between. Germline lookup yields CDR1 MNHEY and CDR2 SVGEGT. The CDR3 has 16 amino acids.

Only a few counts were recorded for this clonotype. Here the CDR3 DNA reads TGTGCCAGCAGCTTAGTAGGAAACACGGAAAAACTGTTTTTT. Encoded protein: CASSLVGNTEKLFF. The chain uses TRBV7-2 and TRBJ1-4, with D unclear. The CDR3 is 14 amino acids. Germline CDR1 is SGHTA and CDR2 is FQGNSA. Trimming shortened V by 1 base and J by 8 bases, and 11 bases separated the two germline ends.

This rearrangement joins TRBV7-8 to TRBJ2-1, with D maybe TRBD2 (7 bases). Trimming pared 3 bases from V and 6 bases from J, leaving 12 bases between. The CDR3 runs to 14 residues. Germline V gene sequence: CDR1 SGHVS, CDR2 FQNEAQ. The CDR3 protein is CASSFWEGGNEQFF. DNA for the CDR3: TGTGCCAGCAGCTTTTGGGAGGGGGGCAATGAGCAGTTCTTC. The full variable domain, completed using reference TRBV7-8 and TRBJ2-1, is GAGVSQSPRYKVAKRGQDVALRCDPISGHVSLFWYQQALGQGPEFLTYFQNEAQLDKSGLPSDRFFAERPEGSVSTLKIQRTQQEDSAVYLCASSFWEGGNEQFFGPGTRLTVL.

The chain uses TRBV5-1 and TRBJ2-7; no clear D gene. V was cut by 0 bases and J by 7 bases, with 17 bases left in between. Germline V gene sequence: CDR1 SGHRS, CDR2 YFSETQ. The length of the CDR3 is 15 residues. CDR3: CASSLGGSGRREQYF. The CDR3 DNA is TGCGCCAGCAGCTTGGGGGGATCCGGGCGGCGGGAGCAGTACTTC.

There are a few counts of this clonotype. The chain combines TRBV12-3 or TRBV12-4 with TRBJ2-2; TRBD1 aligns across 8 bases. The CDR3 has 14 residues. V lost 2 bases and J lost 7; bases outside the gene matches: 3. The CDR3 sequence: CASSLQGADGELFF. The CDR3 DNA reads as TGTGCCAGCAGTTTACAGGGGGCGGACGGGGAGCTGTTTTTT.

The J gene is TRBJ1-5, the V gene TRBV19; TRBD1 matches at 10 bases. The trim removed 9 bases at V and 7 bases at J, leaving 12 bases unmatched. CDR1 is LNHDA and CDR2 is SQIVND in the germline V gene (reference sequence). CDR3 length: 15 residues. The CDR3 nucleotides are TGTGCCAGCCGGGACAGGGGTTTTGGAGAACAGCCCCAGCATTTT. The encoded protein is CASRDRGFGEQPQHF. The whole variable domain, filled in from reference TRBV19 and TRBJ1-5, reads DGGITQSPKYLFRKEGQNVTLSCEQNLNHDAMYWYRQDPGQGLRLIYYSQIVNDFQKGDIAEGYSVSREKKESFPLTVTSAQKNPTAFYLCASRDRGFGEQPQHFGDGTRLSIL.

Here the CDR3 reads CASSQAPPSSGANVLTF. Written as DNA, the CDR3 is TGTGCCAGCAGCCAAGCTCCGCCCAGCTCTGGGGCCAACGTCCTGACTTTC. The chain joins TRBV3-1 to TRBJ2-6; D gene unclear. Germline V gene sequence: CDR1 LGHDT, CDR2 YNNKEL (reference sequence). The CDR3 totals 17 residues. V dropped 1 base and J dropped 0 bases, with 10 bases sitting between them.

The CDR3 spells CASSTSARNEQFF. The CDR3 region has the DNA TGTGCCAGCAGCACCTCCGCCCGCAATGAGCAGTTCTTC. The chain has TRBV7-9 and TRBJ2-1; no clear D gene. Germline V CDR1 and CDR2: SEHNR, FQNEAQ (reference sequence). Trimming left V 5 bases short and J 6 bases short, with 11 bases between. The CDR3 is 13 residues long.

This clonotype was detected once. The chain is built from TRBV5-1 and TRBJ1-1; maybe TRBD1 (5 bases). The V end was cut by 4 bases, the J end by 6 bases, with 19 bases between. The CDR3 consists of 15 residues. Germline loops: CDR1 SGHRS, CDR2 YFSETQ. CDR3 bases: TGCGCCAGCAGCCTAGATACGGGGGATAGGGCTGAAGCTTTCTTT. Its translation: CASSLDTGDRAEAFF.